Shown below are 18 T cell receptor beta chains from a single sample sequenced in a study of blood T cell repertoires in COVID-19. TCRdb's copy holds only in-frame clones and misses some; the assay was immunoSEQ multiplex PCR. The sample shows 70,000 or so clones, roughly four fifths of them seen only once. The sample consisted of peripheral blood. These receptors were obtained from a woman at least 80 years old with acute or convalescent COVID-19.

The chain employs TRBV3-1 (or the pseudogene TRBV3-2) and TRBJ1-6; maybe TRBD1 (5 bases). The germline CDR1 and CDR2 sequences are LGHDT and YNNKEL (reference sequence). CDR3 size: 15 residues. Trimming removed 0 bases from V and 10 bases from J, with 13 bases in between. The CDR3 is CASSQDRQGRSPLHF. CDR3 in DNA: TGTGCCAGCAGCCAAGATCGGCAGGGTAGGTCACCCCTCCACTTT.

V usage is TRBV5-1 and J usage is TRBJ2-3, with D hard to call. This CDR3 comprises 15 residues. The V end lost 0 bases, the J end lost 2 bases, and 10 bases lay between the germline ends. Germline lookup yields CDR1 SGHRS and CDR2 YFSETQ. The CDR3 region is CASSLAAETTDTQYF. Here the CDR3 DNA reads TGCGCCAGCAGCTTGGCGGCGGAGACCACAGATACGCAGTATTTT.

This chain connects TRBV29-1 to TRBJ1-2; TRBD1 aligns across 12 bases. Germline CDR1 is SQVTM and CDR2 is ANQGSEA. The CDR3 runs 15 residues. V lost 5 bases, J lost 3 bases, and 7 bases stayed unmatched. The CDR3 DNA is TGCAGCGTTCGTGGGGGGACAGGGGGCTACTATGGCTACACCTTC. This codes for CSVRGGTGGYYGYTF.

This chain uses TRBV27 with TRBJ1-1, with a weak D call TRBD1 (5 bases). The CDR3 is 13 amino acids. CDR1 is MNHEY and CDR2 is SMNVEV in the germline V gene (reference sequence). V shed 10 bases and J shed 4 bases, with 16 bases lying between them. The CDR3 region is CATGGGVGTEAFF. CDR3 DNA sequence: TGTGCCACCGGGGGAGGGGTAGGCACTGAAGCTTTCTTT.

The chain recombines TRBV5-1 with TRBJ2-5; unclear D gene. The CDR3 is 13 amino acids. Germline V CDR1 and CDR2: SGHRS, YFSETQ. Trimming took 3 bases from V and 4 from J, leaving 10 bases between them. CDR3 sequence (DNA): TGCGCCAGCAGCTCGCAGCCGGGAGAGACCCAGTACTTC. It yields the protein CASSSQPGETQYF.

The rearrangement uses TRBV10-3 and TRBJ2-7, with D possibly being TRBD1 (6 bases). CDR3 size: 15 residues. CDR1 ENHRY and CDR2 SYGVKD come from the germline V gene. Deletions cut 0 bases from V and 2 bases from J, with 11 bases between. CDR3 amino acids: CAISESAGTTYEQYF. In DNA form, the CDR3 reads TGTGCCATCAGTGAGTCGGCCGGGACAACCTACGAGCAGTACTTC.

The rearrangement joins TRBV10-3 to TRBJ1-4; D gene uncertain. Germline lookup yields CDR1 ENHRY and CDR2 SYGVKD. V lost 6 bases to trimming and J lost 0 bases, with 8 bases between them. This CDR3 contains 14 residues. The CDR3 coding sequence is TGTGCCATCAGGGGAGATGCAACTAATGAAAAACTGTTTTTT. As protein: CAIRGDATNEKLFF.

The genes are TRBV6-5 and TRBJ1-1, with D possibly matching TRBD1 (6 bases). Germline V gene data show CDR1 as MNHEY and CDR2 as SVGAGI. V was pared by 2 bases and J by 11 bases, with 18 bases between. The length of the CDR3 is 14 residues. CDR3 loop: CASSYGFRGEEAFF. CDR3 DNA sequence: TGTGCCAGCAGTTACGGTTTCAGGGGAGAGGAGGCTTTCTTT.

This clone was seen just once. The gene calls are TRBV5-4 and TRBJ2-3, with 7 bases aligning to TRBD2. V shed 4 bases, J shed 0 bases, and the junction held 5 bases outside the gene matches. Germline assignment: CDR1 SGHNT and CDR2 YYREEE (reference sequence). The CDR3 runs to 15 residues. Here the CDR3 DNA reads TGTGCCAGCAGCCGCCGGGGGGTTAGCACAGATACGCAGTATTTT. Its protein product is CASSRRGVSTDTQYF.

V gene TRBV14 combines with J gene TRBJ2-7; no definite D call. CDR3 length: 10 residues. CDR1 and CDR2 from the germline V gene are SGHDN and FVKESK. V dropped 4 bases and J dropped 10 bases, with 8 bases sitting between them. The CDR3 bases are TGTGCCAGCAGCCCCCGAGGCCAGTACTTC. Protein product: CASSPRGQYF.

The chain recombines TRBV3-1 (or the pseudogene TRBV3-2) with TRBJ1-2; unclear D gene. This CDR3 comprises 16 residues. Deletions cut 5 bases from V and 0 bases from J, with 16 bases between. Germline CDR1 reads LGHDT; CDR2 reads YNNKEL (reference sequence). The CDR3 protein is CASSAPHWGANYGYTF. The CDR3 DNA reads as TGTGCCAGCAGCGCCCCACATTGGGGAGCTAACTATGGCTACACCTTC.

This clone was found a few times. The V gene is TRBV7-9, the J gene TRBJ1-2, with 8 bases lining up with TRBD1. V dropped 8 bases and J dropped 4; count of bases not matched to a gene: 3. The germline CDR1 and CDR2 sequences are SEHNR and FQNEAQ (reference sequence). The CDR3 runs 12 residues. The CDR3 protein is CASQGAGYGYTF. The CDR3 region has the DNA TGTGCCAGCCAGGGGGCGGGCTATGGCTACACCTTC.

This clone showed up just a few times. This chain joins TRBV6-5 and TRBJ2-5; D might be TRBD2 (6 bases). This CDR3 contains 13 residues. CDR1 and CDR2 from the germline V gene are MNHEY and SVGAGI. CDR3 nucleotides: TGTGCATTTACCTCGGCGGGGCAAGAGACCCAGTACTTC. It codes for CAFTSAGQETQYF.

V usage is TRBV11-3 and J usage is TRBJ2-1, with D possibly matching TRBD2 (6 bases). The germline V and J ends were trimmed by 0 bases and 7 bases, with 10 bases remaining between them. The CDR3 spans 14 residues. Germline lookup yields CDR1 SGHNT and CDR2 YENEEA. For the CDR3, the DNA is TGTGCCAGCAGCTTAGAGGGGGACTGGAATGAGCAGTTCTTC. Residues: CASSLEGDWNEQFF. The full variable domain, rest sourced from reference TRBV11-3 and TRBJ2-1, is EAGVVQSPRYKIIEKKQPVAFWCNPISGHNTLYWYLQNLGQGPELLIRYENEEAVDDSQLPKDRFSAERLKGVDSTLKIQPAELGDSAVYLCASSLEGDWNEQFFGPGTRLTVL.

V usage is TRBV11-3 and J usage is TRBJ2-1, with D perhaps TRBD1 (7 bases). The CDR3 is 15 residues long. V was cut by 5 bases and J by 7 bases, with 18 bases left in between. In germline, CDR1 is SGHNT, CDR2 YENEEA. CDR3 in DNA: TGTGCCAGCAGCCCCCAGGGCCAGGGGGGTAATGAGCAGTTCTTC. This sequence encodes CASSPQGQGGNEQFF.

The chain links TRBV2 to TRBJ1-4; TRBD1 aligns across 8 bases. J gave up 5 bases and V 8 bases, and 7 bases lay outside the gene matches. The CDR3 totals 14 residues. Germline assignment: CDR1 SNHLY and CDR2 FYNNEI. DNA for the CDR3: TGTGCCAGCTCACAAAGACAGGGGAATGAAAAACTGTTTTTT. Amino acids: CASSQRQGNEKLFF.

The chain uses TRBV2 and TRBJ1-5; no clear D gene. The germline V gene encodes CDR1 SNHLY and CDR2 FYNNEI. The CDR3 totals 13 residues. Trimming left V 4 bases short and J 4 bases short, with 8 bases between. The CDR3 is CASSVAVNQPQHF. The CDR3 DNA is TGTGCCAGCAGTGTCGCGGTGAATCAGCCCCAGCATTTT. Complete variable domain (other parts from reference TRBV2 and TRBJ1-5): EPEVTQTPSHQVTQMGQEVILRCVPISNHLYFYWYRQILGQKVEFLVSFYNNEISEKSEIFDDQFSVERPDGSNFTLKIRSTKLEDSAMYFCASSVAVNQPQHFGDGTRLSIL.

The chain is built from TRBV5-8 and TRBJ1-4; possibly TRBD1 for D (6 bases). CDR3 length equals 15 residues. V lost 5 bases and J 8 bases, leaving 19 bases between the germline ends. Germline loops: CDR1 SGHTS, CDR2 YDEGEE. CDR3 bases: TGTGCCAGCAGTCAGCGACAGGTTTCAGGCGAAAAACTGTTTTTT. This gives the protein CASSQRQVSGEKLFF.